The rows below give T cell receptor beta chains drawn from one sample of a study of OX40 agonist ivuxolimab in advanced cancers. Data came from immunoSEQ multiplex PCR; TCRdb stores just in-frame clones and leaves some out. The table has around 53,000 clones, almost 90% seen once. The starting material was CD4+ or CD8+ T cells sorted from blood, obtained in a trial of the OX40 agonist ivuxolimab. The source of these receptors is an adult with an advanced solid tumor such as melanoma, head and neck, liver or kidney cancer. Both conserved end residues are part of each CDR3. A D gene is named only where the DNA matches it firmly. Clone size, where shown, is once, few, many, or a class for clones that have expanded.

V gene	J gene	clone size	D gene	CDR3 protein	CDR3 DNA
TRBV5-6	TRBJ1-5	.	.	CASSFSRSNQPQHF	TGTGCCAGCAGCTTCTCGCGTAGCAATCAGCCCCAGCATTTT
TRBV15	TRBJ2-7	.	.	CATSIGGGSREQYF	TGTGCCACCAGCATCGGAGGCGGCTCCCGCGAGCAGTACTTC
TRBV19	TRBJ1-1	.	.	CASSISPAGEYTEAFF	TGTGCCAGTAGTATAAGTCCTGCAGGGGAGTACACTGAAGCTTTCTTT
TRBV6-5	TRBJ1-2	.	.	CASSYSANYGYTF	TGTGCCAGCAGTTACTCAGCTAACTATGGCTACACCTTC
TRBV28	TRBJ1-2	once	TRBD1	CASTHGYGTGRNYGYTF	TGTGCCAGCACCCATGGCTACGGGACAGGGAGGAACTATGGCTACACCTTC
TRBV5-1	TRBJ2-5	.	.	CASSPGRVQETQYF	TGCGCCAGCAGCCCGGGAAGGGTCCAAGAGACCCAGTACTTC
TRBV19	TRBJ1-3	.	.	CASSILSNSGNTIYF	TGTGCCAGTAGTATTTTGTCGAACTCTGGAAACACCATATATTTT
TRBV7-3	TRBJ2-3	.	TRBD2	CASSRTSGGPDTQYF	TGTGCCAGCAGCCGGACTAGCGGGGGCCCGGATACGCAGTATTTT
TRBV5-6	TRBJ2-1	.	.	CASSLGAGIGNNEQFF	TGTGCCAGCAGCTTGGGGGCAGGGATTGGGAACAATGAGCAGTTCTTC
TRBV30	TRBJ1-1	.	.	CAWRGGLLSTAFF	TGTGCCTGGAGGGGGGGGCTACTTTCTACAGCTTTCTTT
TRBV13	TRBJ2-7	.	.	CASSLSASGYEQYF	TGTGCCAGCAGCTTAAGCGCTAGTGGCTACGAGCAGTACTTC
TRBV12-5	TRBJ2-1	.	.	CASGLDRTWSDEQFF	TGTGCTAGTGGTTTGGACCGGACATGGTCCGATGAGCAGTTCTTC
TRBV5-1	TRBJ2-7	.	.	CASSLDGWGAPEQYF	TGCGCCAGCAGCTTGGATGGTTGGGGGGCCCCCGAGCAGTACTTC
TRBV9	TRBJ2-7	.	TRBD1	CASSVAEGAVYEQYF	TGTGCCAGCAGCGTAGCAGAGGGGGCAGTCTACGAGCAGTACTTC
TRBV7-3	TRBJ2-5	.	.	CASSRAAKETQYF	TGTGCCAGCAGCAGGGCAGCGAAAGAGACCCAGTACTTC
TRBV5-1	TRBJ1-4	medium-sized	.	CASSFFVQGTNEKLFF	TGCGCCAGCAGCTTTTTCGTCCAAGGGACTAATGAAAAACTGTTTTTT
TRBV29-1	TRBJ2-5	.	TRBD1	CSVTGTASQETQYF	TGCAGCGTAACCGGGACAGCCTCCCAAGAGACCCAGTACTTC
TRBV5-1	TRBJ2-2	.	.	CASTEQGTGELFF	TGCGCCAGCACTGAACAGGGTACCGGGGAGCTGTTTTTT
TRBV2	TRBJ2-5	.	.	CASSVDKGPAETQYF	TGTGCCAGCAGTGTCGACAAGGGACCAGCAGAGACCCAGTACTTC
TRBV5-1	TRBJ1-4	.	.	CASSLALGGMNEKLFF	TGCGCCAGCAGCTTGGCCCTAGGGGGGATGAATGAAAAACTGTTTTTT
TRBV6-1	TRBJ1-4	.	.	CASSFLGGELFF	TGTGCCAGCAGTTTTCTGGGCGGGGAACTGTTTTTT
TRBV6-1	TRBJ2-1	.	TRBD2	CASRAGVWNEQFF	TGTGCCAGCAGAGCGGGAGTCTGGAATGAGCAGTTCTTC